Listed here are 6 T cell receptor beta chains from one sample, sequenced in a study of technical replicates of blood from several donors. Assay used: immunoSEQ multiplex PCR; TCRdb lists only in-frame clones, some missing. The sample lists roughly 97,000 clones, approximately 96% occurring once. The specimen was T cells isolated from PBMCs. These receptor sequences come from a human donor in good health.

J is TRBJ2-2 and V is TRBV5-1; 7 bases are shared with TRBD1. The germline CDR1 and CDR2 sequences are SGHRS and YFSETQ. With V trimmed by 1 base and J by 2 bases, 11 bases remained unmatched. This CDR3 has 18 residues. DNA for the CDR3: TGCGCCAGCAGCTTGTGGGACCCCAGGGGGAGAAACACCGGGGAGCTGTTTTTT. This sequence encodes CASSLWDPRGRNTGELFF.

The V call is TRBV5-4, the J call TRBJ2-1, with 7 bases fitting TRBD2. Germline lookup yields CDR1 SGHNT and CDR2 YYREEE (reference sequence). V dropped 2 bases and J dropped 1; count of bases not matched to a gene: 6. The CDR3 spans 16 residues. CDR3 DNA: TGTGCCAGCAGCTTTGGACTAGATGCTTCCTACAATGAGCAGTTCTTC. It codes for CASSFGLDASYNEQFF.

The gene calls are TRBV6-1 and TRBJ2-1, with D possibly being TRBD2 (5 bases). The CDR3 runs to 14 residues. Germline V gene sequence: CDR1 MNHNS, CDR2 SASEGT. V lost 7 bases and J lost 0, with 10 bases in between. The CDR3 sequence: CASNQRSSYNEQFF. The CDR3 nucleotides are TGTGCCAGCAATCAGCGGAGCTCCTACAATGAGCAGTTCTTC.

The rearrangement joins TRBV15 to TRBJ2-7; 10 positions match TRBD2. This CDR3 comprises 13 residues. Trimming at V came to 9 bases and at J to 4 bases, leaving 6 bases not matched to a gene. The V gene's germline CDR1 is LNHNV and CDR2 YYDKDF (reference sequence). The CDR3 reads CATSEAGGYEQYF. The CDR3, as DNA: TGTGCCACTAGCGAAGCGGGAGGGTACGAGCAGTACTTC.

J is TRBJ2-7 and V is TRBV28, with 9 nucleotides matching TRBD1. Germline V gene data show CDR1 as MDHEN and CDR2 as SYDVKM. The CDR3 covers 17 residues. The J segment lost 3 bases and the V segment lost 6 bases, leaving 15 bases of the junction unmatched. The CDR3 region is CASSLYYRGLGNYEQYF. The CDR3 coding sequence is TGTGCCAGCAGCCTTTATTACAGGGGGCTGGGGAACTACGAGCAGTACTTC.

The chain uses TRBV7-2 and TRBJ2-6; D is undetermined. V lost 6 bases and J 2 bases, leaving 11 bases between the germline ends. Germline V gene sequence: CDR1 SGHTA, CDR2 FQGNSA. The CDR3 length is 15 residues. The DNA of the CDR3 is TGTGCCAGCAGAATCGGGTATCCTGGGGCCAACGTCCTGACTTTC. Translation gives CASRIGYPGANVLTF.